This is a list of T cell receptor beta chains from one sample in a study of radiation and T cells in renal cell carcinoma. The table came from immunoSEQ multiplex PCR; TCRdb's copy has only in-frame clones and leaves some out. Counted here are just under 80,000 clones, approximately 83% occurring once; the ten biggest clones make up around 21%. This specimen was blood, taken from a patient whose treatment included radiotherapy and nephrectomy. These receptors were obtained from a woman between 50 and 59 years old with renal cell carcinoma. Each CDR3 is given with its conserved first and last residue. The D gene is left open where the match is weak. A clone size is listed for some rows: how often the clone was seen (once, few, many), or a class if it is expanded.

>-|TRBJ2-6|-|TRBV4-1
CASSQERTRGANVLTF
TGCGCCAGCAGCCAAGAGAGAACCAGAGGGGCCAACGTCCTGACTTTC
>-|TRBJ2-3|-|TRBV19
CASSIQLTDTQYF
TGTGCCAGTAGTATTCAACTCACAGATACGCAGTATTTT
>TRBD1|TRBJ1-5|few|TRBV6-7
CASSGTDNQPQHF
TGTGCCAGCAGTGGGACAGACAATCAGCCCCAGCATTTT
>TRBD2|TRBJ2-1|-|TRBV5-6
CASSAGTREFF
TGTGCCAGCAGCGCGGGGACTAGAGAGTTCTTC
>-|TRBJ1-4|-|TRBV30
CAWSISGEGGEKLFF
TGTGCCTGGAGCATTTCGGGGGAGGGTGGCGAAAAACTGTTTTTT
>TRBD1|TRBJ1-1|-|TRBV6-5
CASRDGQANTEAFF
TGTGCCAGCAGAGATGGACAGGCGAACACTGAAGCTTTCTTT
>-|TRBJ2-7|few|TRBV14
CASSLAPYEQYF
TGTGCCAGCAGCCTTGCACCCTACGAGCAGTACTTC
>-|TRBJ2-6|-|TRBV5-6
CASSLGAGPEGAGANVLTF
TGTGCCAGCAGCTTGGGTGCGGGTCCCGAAGGGGCTGGGGCCAACGTCCTGACTTTC
>TRBD2|TRBJ2-3|-|TRBV2
CASKTEAGGEYTQYF
TGTGCCAGCAAAACAGAAGCGGGAGGTGAATATACGCAGTATTTT
>-|TRBJ2-3|-|TRBV7-2
CASSFGLGDTQYF
TGTGCCAGCAGCTTCGGGTTGGGGGATACGCAGTATTTT
>TRBD2|TRBJ2-5|-|TRBV7-9
CASSLELGGTGRETQYF
TGTGCCAGCAGCTTAGAACTGGGGGGGACTGGCCGGGAGACCCAGTACTTC
>-|TRBJ2-7|-|TRBV10-2
CASRGAHEQYF
TGCGCCAGTCGGGGGGCCCACGAGCAGTACTTC
>-|TRBJ2-1|once|TRBV10-2
CASSESRVYNEQFF
TGCGCCAGCAGTGAGTCGAGGGTTTACAATGAGCAGTTCTTC
>TRBD1|TRBJ1-5|-|TRBV4-1
CASSIRDRDNQPQHF
TGCGCCAGCAGCATCCGGGACAGGGACAATCAGCCCCAGCATTTT
>-|TRBJ2-6|-|TRBV27
CASSFYGTRGANVLTF
TGTGCCAGCAGTTTTTACGGGACACGCGGGGCCAACGTCCTGACTTTC
>-|TRBJ1-1|few|TRBV5-4
CASSIPSQGGSEAFF
TGTGCCAGCAGCATCCCTTCACAGGGTGGGTCTGAAGCTTTCTTT
>TRBD2|TRBJ2-2|-|TRBV5-6
CASSWRPGGTGELFF
TGTGCCAGCAGCTGGAGGCCCGGGGGGACCGGGGAGCTGTTTTTT
>-|TRBJ2-3|-|TRBV5-1
CASSLVGRTSTDTQYF
TGCGCCAGCAGCTTGGTTGGGAGAACTAGCACAGATACGCAGTATTTT
>-|TRBJ1-4|-|TRBV28
CASSLPRTREKLFF
TGTGCCAGCAGTTTACCTCGGACACGAGAAAAACTGTTTTTT
>-|TRBJ2-2|-|TRBV11-3
CASSFPGTGELFF
TGTGCCAGCAGCTTCCCGGGCACCGGGGAGCTGTTTTTT
>TRBD2|TRBJ2-1|-|TRBV7-3
CASNRGLAGDEQFF
TGTGCCAGCAATCGGGGCCTAGCGGGAGATGAGCAGTTCTTC
>-|TRBJ1-1|-|TRBV5-1
CASSSQAAMNTEAFF
TGCGCCAGCAGCTCGCAAGCCGCCATGAACACTGAAGCTTTCTTT
>TRBD1|TRBJ2-7|-|TRBV7-2
CASSQGAHYEQYF
TGTGCCAGCTCCCAGGGGGCCCACTACGAGCAGTACTTC
>TRBD2|TRBJ2-1|-|TRBV11-2
CASSRTSGSYNEQFF
TGTGCCAGCAGCCGGACTAGCGGATCATACAATGAGCAGTTCTTC
>-|TRBJ2-7|-|TRBV7-9
CASSAGSSSYEQYF
TGTGCCAGCAGCGCGGGGTCGAGCTCCTACGAGCAGTACTTC
>-|TRBJ2-7|-|TRBV14
CASSQLGVYEQYF
TGTGCCAGCAGCCAACTAGGGGTCTACGAGCAGTACTTC
>TRBD2|TRBJ2-7|once|TRBV9
CASSVEQTSGYEQYF
TGTGCCAGCAGCGTAGAGCAGACTAGCGGGTACGAGCAGTACTTC
>-|TRBJ2-4|-|TRBV5-4
CASSLRGTKNIQYF
TGTGCCAGCAGCTTAAGGGGAACCAAAAACATTCAGTACTTC
>TRBD1|TRBJ1-4|-|TRBV7-2
CASSARSAGTAATNEKLFF
TGTGCCAGCAGCGCCCGCAGCGCCGGGACAGCAGCAACTAATGAAAAACTGTTTTTT
>-|TRBJ1-5|-|TRBV19
CASRQQGTNQPQHF
TGTGCCAGTAGACAACAGGGTACGAATCAGCCCCAGCATTTT
>-|TRBJ2-2|once|TRBV7-2
CASSHGGRELFF
TGTGCCAGCAGCCACGGCGGGCGGGAGCTGTTTTTT
>-|TRBJ1-1|-|TRBV29-1
CSAAAGRNTEAFF
TGCAGCGCAGCCGCTGGGCGAAACACTGAAGCTTTCTTT
>TRBD1|TRBJ1-1|-|TRBV6-6
CASGQGLGTEAFF
TGTGCCAGCGGACAGGGGTTGGGGACTGAAGCTTTCTTT
>-|TRBJ1-1|few|TRBV7-9
CASRERLNTEAFF
TGTGCCAGCAGAGAGAGATTGAACACTGAAGCTTTCTTT
>TRBD1|TRBJ2-1|-|TRBV7-2
CASSRNRGENNEQFF
TGTGCCAGCAGCCGGAACAGGGGAGAGAACAATGAGCAGTTCTTC
>-|TRBJ1-5|-|TRBV5-6
CASSFAAGNQPQHF
TGTGCCAGCAGCTTCGCCGCGGGCAATCAGCCCCAGCATTTT
>TRBD1|TRBJ1-2|-|TRBV6-1
CASSVGQGIRDYGYTF
TGTGCCAGCAGTGTGGGACAGGGGATCCGAGACTATGGCTACACCTTC
>-|TRBJ1-5|-|TRBV2
CASSTDRNSNQPQHF
TGTGCCAGCAGTACAGACAGAAATAGCAATCAGCCCCAGCATTTT
>-|TRBJ2-1|-|TRBV4-3
CASSQRWAALNEQFF
TGCGCCAGCAGCCAGAGGTGGGCCGCTCTCAATGAGCAGTTCTTC
>-|TRBJ1-4|-|TRBV7-2
CASSLMRGETNEKLFF
TGTGCCAGCAGCTTGATGAGGGGGGAAACTAATGAAAAACTGTTTTTT
>-|TRBJ2-7|-|TRBV7-2
CASSLLRSARNEQYF
TGTGCCAGCAGCTTATTGCGTTCGGCTCGCAACGAGCAGTACTTC
>-|TRBJ2-5|-|TRBV7-9
CASSSGAKETQYF
TGTGCCAGCAGCTCCGGGGCTAAAGAGACCCAGTACTTC
>TRBD1|TRBJ2-5|-|TRBV7-9
CASSTGQGGRETQYF
TGTGCCAGCAGCACGGGACAGGGGGGGAGGGAGACCCAGTACTTC
>-|TRBJ2-6|-|TRBV2
CASSLGSWANVLTF
TGTGCCAGCAGCCTCGGGAGCTGGGCCAACGTCCTGACTTTC
>TRBD2|TRBJ2-2|-|TRBV19
CASSTLLAGGPTGELFF
TGTGCCAGTAGTACCCTACTAGCGGGGGGGCCCACCGGGGAGCTGTTTTTT
>-|TRBJ2-3|-|TRBV7-9
CASSGRDTQYF
TGTGCCAGCAGTGGACGGGACACGCAGTATTTT